Listed here is a single T cell receptor (beta chain). No antigen is known for it. J lost 4 bases, V lost 3 bases, and 9 bases had no gene match. The CDR3 is 17 residues long. Germline V gene data show CDR1 as SGHRS and CDR2 as YFSETQ. Donors in the study were healthy people who gave bone marrow. This sample was included in a study of cytomegalovirus exposure and HLA in healthy donors. Looking at the study overall: For the roughly 370 genotyped donors, roughly 80% fell within the Caucasian-associated ancestry cluster. Points from the study as a whole: In a later analysis, HLA-associated TCR beta chains were more clonally expanded than equally common others. TCR beta V- and J-gene trimming was later associated with a missense DCLRE1C variant.

The PCR was carried out with 60 Vbeta primers and 13 Jbeta primers. TCRdb's copy holds only in-frame clones and misses some; the assay was immunoSEQ multiplex PCR. The sample has about 250,000 clones; over 75% are singletons. The receptor comes from a boy aged 5 to 17 in good health and CMV-seronegative. The specimen sequenced was PBMCs. The chain couples TRBV5-1 to TRBJ2-5; TRBD2 aligns across 13 bases. CDR3 region: CASSSTSGRHVGETQYF. CDR3 nucleotide sequence: TGCGCCAGCAGCTCGACTAGCGGGAGGCATGTTGGAGAGACCCAGTACTTC.